This entry features one T cell receptor beta chain sequence. Its target is not known. The sample originates from a study of cytomegalovirus exposure and HLA in healthy donors. Study overall: Both the 120 validation repertoires and the 600 to 700 first-cohort repertoires used the same platform, as reported by a later analysis.

Study-level results: In vitro checks showed that three CMV-associated chains really do target CMV antigens. Researchers counted roughly 150 TCR beta chains as cytomegalovirus-associated. Subsequent analysis found a tendency for first-cohort TCR clusters to co-occur within the roughly 130 validation repertoires.

The table came from immunoSEQ multiplex PCR; TCRdb's copy has only in-frame clones and leaves some out. The sample lists over 120,000 clones, 90% occurring once. The CDR3 is made up of 16 amino acids. The ends were cut back, 3 bases at V and 4 bases at J, with 16 bases in the middle. Germline V gene sequence: CDR1 KGHSH, CDR2 LQKENI. The V and J genes are TRBV18 and TRBJ1-3; possibly TRBD1 for D (5 bases). What was sequenced was PBMCs. The source of this sequence is a woman aged 30 to 39 in good health and CMV-seropositive. The CDR3 DNA sequence: TGTGCCAGCTCACCTGAGACAGTCAACTCCGGAAACACCATATATTTT. This translates into CASSPETVNSGNTIYF.